Shown below are 26 T cell receptor beta chains from a single sample sequenced in a study of blood T cell repertoires in COVID-19. Here immunoSEQ multiplex PCR was the method, and the copy in TCRdb shows in-frame clones only, minus some. The sample consists of 450,000 or so clones, about 91% of them appearing once. Sequencing was performed on peripheral blood. These receptors were taken from a young man with COVID-19, enrolled during active disease.

This chain connects TRBV3-1 (or the pseudogene TRBV3-2) to TRBJ2-7; the match to TRBD2 covers 7 bases. Trimming cost V 0 bases and J 2 bases; bases outside gene matches: 10. CDR1 and CDR2 (germline): LGHDT, YNNKEL (reference sequence). This CDR3 comprises 17 residues. The CDR3 spells CASSQDLSRGRAYEQYF. DNA for the CDR3: TGTGCCAGCAGCCAAGATTTGTCAAGAGGGAGGGCCTACGAGCAGTACTTC.

The chain carries TRBV5-4 and TRBJ2-1; D may be TRBD1 (5 bases). V lost 0 bases and J lost 4, with 11 bases in between. The germline V gene has CDR1 SGHNT and CDR2 YYREEE (reference sequence). The CDR3 is 15 residues long. In DNA form, the CDR3 reads TGTGCCAGCAGCTTGGGCAGGGTGGAATACAATGAGCAGTTCTTC. It encodes CASSLGRVEYNEQFF.

The chain recombines TRBV6-5 with TRBJ1-2, with 12 bases matching TRBD1. V lost 4 bases, J lost 6 bases, and 9 bases stayed unmatched. The length of the CDR3 is 16 residues. Germline values: CDR1 MNHEY, CDR2 SVGAGI. The CDR3 coding sequence is TGTGCCAGCAGTTTGGACCGGGACAGGGGGCTGCATGGCTACACCTTC. It yields the protein CASSLDRDRGLHGYTF.

This chain uses TRBV11-3 with TRBJ2-3; D is unclear. With 8 bases removed from V and 4 bases from J, the gap between germline ends came to 19 bases. The CDR3 length is 15 residues. Germline V gives CDR1 SGHNT, CDR2 YENEEA. DNA for the CDR3: TGTGCCAGCCGCGACTTTACCAGTTATTCAGATACGCAGTATTTT. Protein product: CASRDFTSYSDTQYF.

DNA for the CDR3: TGTGCCAGCAGCCACCGGGACAGGGAGAGCTATGGCTACACCTTC. Protein product: CASSHRDRESYGYTF. The V gene is TRBV3-1 (or the pseudogene TRBV3-2), the J gene TRBJ1-2, with 9 bases that match TRBD1. The V gene end was trimmed by 3 bases and the J gene end by 4 bases; junction bases not matched to a gene: 6. The CDR3 sequence is 15 residues long. CDR1 is LGHDT and CDR2 is YNNKEL in the germline V gene (reference sequence).

The rearrangement joins TRBV27 to TRBJ2-3; tentative D call: TRBD2 (6 bases). Germline CDR1 and CDR2: MNHEY and SMNVEV (reference sequence). CDR3 size: 14 residues. Trimming pared 2 bases from V and 1 base from J, leaving 7 bases between. CDR3 residues: CASSLASGTDTQYF. CDR3 DNA: TGTGCCAGCAGTTTAGCTAGCGGCACAGATACGCAGTATTTT.

The chain has TRBV5-1 and TRBJ1-4, with D unclear. The CDR3 is made up of 14 amino acids. V gave up 8 bases and J gave up 0 bases, with 11 bases separating them. Germline V lookup: CDR1 SGHRS, CDR2 YFSETQ. CDR3 residues: CASKDGTTNEKLFF. CDR3 in DNA: TGCGCCAGTAAGGACGGGACAACTAATGAAAAACTGTTTTTT.

This chain joins TRBV3-1 (or the pseudogene TRBV3-2) and TRBJ2-3; 7 bases are a match to TRBD1. Germline CDR1 is LGHDT and CDR2 is YNNKEL (reference sequence). V was clipped by 4 bases and J by 0 bases; unmatched bases: 4. The CDR3 loop spans 15 amino acids. CDR3 nucleotide sequence: TGTGCCAGCAGCCCGGGACAGTTGAGCACAGATACGCAGTATTTT. It translates to CASSPGQLSTDTQYF.

CDR3 nucleotide sequence: TGCGCCAGCAGCCAAGGGCGGGCGAAGGGAGCAGATACGCAGTATTTT. Translated: CASSQGRAKGADTQYF. The chain carries TRBV4-1 and TRBJ2-3; D is possibly TRBD2 (5 bases). Germline loops: CDR1 MGHRA, CDR2 YSYEKL. CDR3 size: 16 residues. V lost 1 base to trimming and J lost 4 bases, with 15 bases between them.

In DNA, the CDR3 is TGTGCCAGCAGCCCTCTCCGGGGAGCCGGGAATGAGCAGTTCTTC. It is translated as CASSPLRGAGNEQFF. The V gene is TRBV7-2, the J gene TRBJ2-1; D is perhaps TRBD2 (5 bases). Trimming cost V 5 bases and J 7 bases, with 18 bases left between them. The CDR3 runs to 15 residues. In germline, CDR1 is SGHTA, CDR2 FQGNSA.

The J gene is TRBJ2-2, the V gene TRBV7-9; D uncertain. The CDR3 is 15 residues long. The germline CDR1 and CDR2 sequences are SEHNR and FQNEAQ (reference sequence). V shed 5 bases and J shed 0 bases, with 10 bases lying between them. The CDR3 DNA reads as TGTGCCAGCAGCCCGCGACAATCGAACACCGGGGAGCTGTTTTTT. Residues: CASSPRQSNTGELFF.

This sequence joins TRBV24-1 and TRBJ1-1; TRBD1 is a possible D gene (5 bases). Trimming left V 11 bases short and J 4 bases short, with 16 bases between. The CDR3 totals 13 residues. Germline V lookup: CDR1 KGHDR, CDR2 SFDVKD. The CDR3 sequence: CAIIKGSGTEAFF. The CDR3 DNA sequence: TGTGCCATCATAAAGGGGTCGGGCACTGAAGCTTTCTTT.

CDR3 amino acids: CASSFRLAGEITDTQYF. For the CDR3, the DNA is TGTGCCAGCAGCTTCCGACTAGCGGGAGAAATCACAGATACGCAGTATTTT. This chain uses TRBV7-6 with TRBJ2-3; 12 bases are a match to TRBD2. With 3 bases clipped from V and 2 bases from J, the junction kept 6 bases outside the gene matches. The CDR3 runs to 17 residues. Germline V gene data show CDR1 as SGHVS and CDR2 as FNYEAQ.

This chain joins TRBV5-4 and TRBJ1-2; tentative D call: TRBD1 (6 bases). The CDR3 loop spans 12 amino acids. Germline CDR1 is SGHNT and CDR2 is YYREEE (reference sequence). Trimming pared 7 bases from V and 10 bases from J, leaving 17 bases between. CDR3 bases: TGTGCCAGCTTCGGGGGGCCCGGAGTCTACACCTTC. Translated: CASFGGPGVYTF.

In its sample, this clone was seen once. V and J are TRBV5-1 and TRBJ1-2, with D possibly TRBD1 on 6 matching bases. The CDR3 totals 14 residues. The ends were cut back, 0 bases at V and 13 bases at J, with 19 bases in the middle. The germline gives CDR1 SGHRS, CDR2 YFSETQ. CDR3 in DNA: TGCGCCAGCAGCTTGGGTGCGGGGGGCGAGCGACCCACCTTC. This codes for CASSLGAGGERPTF.

As to this clone: The sample holds other DNA sequences that translate to the same CDR3. J is TRBJ1-1 and V is TRBV5-4; 7 nucleotides line up with TRBD1. CDR1 SGHNT and CDR2 YYREEE come from the germline V gene (reference sequence). The CDR3 length is 13 residues. Germline trimming cut 4 bases from V and 8 bases from J; bases unmatched to any gene: 8. The CDR3 here is CASSPDRAPEAFF. In nucleotides, the CDR3 is TGTGCCAGCAGCCCAGACAGGGCCCCCGAAGCTTTCTTT. Based on the CDR3 plus reference TRBV5-4 and TRBJ1-1, the full variable domain is ETGVTQSPTHLIKTRGQQVTLRCSSQSGHNTVSWYQQALGQGPQFIFQYYREEENGRGNFPPRFSGLQFPNYSSELNVNALELDDSALYLCASSPDRAPEAFFGQGTRLTVV.

The chain links TRBV9 to TRBJ2-1, with a tentative D call TRBD2 (6 bases). The CDR3 is made up of 15 amino acids. Germline lookup yields CDR1 SGDLS and CDR2 YYNGEE. Between the trimmed V and J ends, which lost 1 base and 6 bases, there was a span of 14 bases. The CDR3 sequence is CASSVTGSGGNEQFF. The DNA of the CDR3 is TGTGCCAGCAGCGTAACCGGGAGTGGTGGCAATGAGCAGTTCTTC. The whole variable domain, remainder taken from reference TRBV9 and TRBJ2-1, is DSGVTQTPKHLITATGQRVTLRCSPRSGDLSVYWYQQSLDQGLQFLIQYYNGEERAKGNILERFSAQQFPDLHSELNLSSLELGDSALYFCASSVTGSGGNEQFFGPGTRLTVL.

The rearrangement links TRBV15 to TRBJ2-3; D is unresolved. V was shortened by 3 bases and J by 4 bases, with 11 bases between the two germline ends. CDR1 is LNHNV and CDR2 is YYDKDF in the germline V gene (reference sequence). The CDR3 spans 14 residues. The chain's CDR3 is CATSRTGSADTQYF. The CDR3 bases are TGTGCCACCAGCAGGACCGGGTCGGCAGATACGCAGTATTTT. Drawing the rest from reference TRBV15 and TRBJ2-3, the complete variable domain is DAMVIQNPRYQVTQFGKPVTLSCSQTLNHNVMYWYQQKSSQAPKLLFHYYDKDFNNEADTPDNFQSRRPNTSFCFLDIRSPGLGDTAMYLCATSRTGSADTQYFGPGTRLTVL.

The chain recombines TRBV2 with TRBJ2-1; 8 nucleotides agree with TRBD1. Germline-derived CDR1 and CDR2 are SNHLY and FYNNEI. With V trimmed by 7 bases and J by 5 bases, 4 bases remained unmatched. The CDR3 is 13 amino acids. CDR3: CASTLGQDNEQFF. CDR3 in DNA: TGTGCCAGCACCCTGGGACAGGACAATGAGCAGTTCTTC.

J is TRBJ2-7 and V is TRBV7-2; TRBD2 is a possible D gene (7 bases). Trimming left V 2 bases short and J 7 bases short, with 15 bases between. The CDR3 runs 14 residues. The germline V gene encodes CDR1 SGHTA and CDR2 FQGNSA. For the CDR3, the DNA is TGTGCCAGCAGCTTATGGGAGGGGGTAGGGGAGCAGTACTTC. Translation gives CASSLWEGVGEQYF.

The chain uses TRBV12-3 or TRBV12-4 and TRBJ2-4, with 7 nucleotides matching TRBD2. CDR3 length equals 13 residues. Trimming at V came to 6 bases and at J to 8 bases, leaving 7 bases not matched to a gene. CDR3 coding DNA: TGTGCCAGCAGCTCGGGACTAAGGGACATTCAGTACTTC. Translation gives CASSSGLRDIQYF.

V usage is TRBV5-4 and J usage is TRBJ1-2; perhaps TRBD1 as D (6 bases). V shed 4 bases and J shed 4 bases, with 23 bases lying between them. The CDR3 runs to 17 residues. Germline loops: CDR1 SGHNT, CDR2 YYREEE (reference sequence). CDR3 in DNA: TGTGCCAGCAGCCCGGAACGGACAGCCGGAATGGGCTATGGCTACACCTTC. It is translated as CASSPERTAGMGYGYTF.

The J gene is TRBJ2-7, the V gene TRBV28; tentatively, D is TRBD2 (6 bases). Per germline, CDR1 MDHEN and CDR2 SYDVKM. This CDR3 has 15 residues. The V end lost 3 bases, the J end lost 1 base, and 13 bases lay between the germline ends. The DNA for the CDR3 is TGTGCCAGCAGTTTCGGTAGCGGAGCGTCCTACGAGCAGTACTTC. Residues: CASSFGSGASYEQYF.

This chain uses TRBV5-1 with TRBJ2-2; 10 positions agree with TRBD2. This CDR3 comprises 15 residues. The V gene end was trimmed by 3 bases and the J gene end by 8 bases; junction bases not matched to a gene: 7. Germline V CDR1 and CDR2: SGHRS, YFSETQ. In DNA form, the CDR3 reads TGCGCCAGCAGCTCCGGGACTAGCGTTTCAGGGGAGCTGTTTTTT. Translating it yields CASSSGTSVSGELFF.

This clone was detected only a few times. The CDR3 DNA follows: TGCGCCAGCAGTGACCAGGGACAGGTCCTCTACGAGCAGTACTTC. Protein sequence: CASSDQGQVLYEQYF. The rearrangement links TRBV10-1 to TRBJ2-7; 8 positions agree with TRBD1. This CDR3 comprises 15 residues. CDR1 and CDR2 (germline): WNHNN, SYGVQD (reference sequence). The J segment lost 3 bases and the V segment lost 3 bases, leaving 7 bases of the junction unmatched.

The chain recombines TRBV2 with TRBJ1-1, with 9 bases that match TRBD1. Trimming cost V 6 bases and J 2 bases; bases outside gene matches: 13. Germline loops: CDR1 SNHLY, CDR2 FYNNEI. This CDR3 has 17 amino acids. The CDR3 sequence is CASRDPGQGSGNTEAFF. The CDR3 region has the DNA TGTGCCAGCAGGGATCCGGGACAGGGTAGCGGAAACACTGAAGCTTTCTTT.